This is a list of T cell receptor beta chains from one sample in a study of blood T cell repertoires in COVID-19. Sequencing was performed with immunoSEQ multiplex PCR; in TCRdb, only in-frame clones are kept and a portion is missing. Found here are roughly 180,000 clones, 85% to 90% of them singletons; the top ten hold roughly 2.8%. The sample consisted of peripheral blood. These receptors all stem from a woman in her twenties or thirties with active or convalescent COVID-19. Both conserved end residues are trimmed from each CDR3.

TRBV6-5 | ASSHGGDEGEQY
TRBV15 | ATSTGQGGYNEQF
TRBV3-1/TRBV3-2 | ASSRGEGEQF
TRBV5-6 | ASSTPGLAYREQF
TRBV10-3 | AITRNTGELF
TRBV2 | ASSDARGSGNEQF
TRBV11-2 | ASNPSDGDYNEQF
TRBV28 | ASSSKSSPLH
TRBV6-5 | ASTGMWETQY
TRBV27 | ASSSPTGAYTEAF
TRBV11-3 | ASSPFSDEAF
TRBV3-1/TRBV3-2 | ASSQRGGSPLH
TRBV18 | ASSPIGGADTQY
TRBV6-5 | ASSPMFQNTGELF
TRBV3-1/TRBV3-2 | ASSLGGGSGANVLT
TRBV11-2 | ASSPPGQRRDYT
TRBV6-5 | ASSYRRGKGNEQF
TRBV11-2 | ASSSGTRSGANVLT
TRBV5-6 | ASSLGGVALH
TRBV11-3 | ASSYHRLLSGNTIY
TRBV19 | ASRNRRPSSGNTIY
TRBV5-1 | ASSLEVSGGADTQY
TRBV5-1 | ASSLERTTNTGELF
TRBV7-9 | ASSLKDVGDGYT
TRBV19 | ASSSGTGGKGAF
TRBV7-9 | ASSPTGINGYT
TRBV19 | ASSWGSGGPSSEQF
TRBV7-6 | ASSSSEPDTQY
TRBV11-3 | ASSRQGPMNTEAF
TRBV7-9 | ASSPFQTGFSTDTQY
TRBV18 | ASSPPSAGSKEKLF
TRBV6-5 | ASRAPRGSGGYT
TRBV15 | ATSRDWGQGFGQPQH
TRBV6-5 | ASSYEGSPGNTIY
TRBV27 | ASSSSSGTAYEQY
TRBV5-1 | ASSDRRGHTTEAF
TRBV19 | ATRSGSYNEQF
TRBV19 | ASSTVQAKETQY
TRBV24-1 | ATSDFGQHTDTQY
TRBV12-2 | ASRPRGSAGKLF
TRBV5-4 | ASSSTLGASYEQY
TRBV9 | ASSGTGILYGYT
TRBV6-6 | ASSYEGGQYEQY
TRBV18 | ASSPTGYGNQPQH
TRBV27 | ASRRRIADYGYT
TRBV19 | ATSGRSNYGYT
TRBV29-1 | SDLRGLDQETQY
TRBV5-6 | ASSLNRLREKLF
TRBV5-1 | ASSFGGSGGETQY
TRBV6-6 | ASSFSRGVDTEAF
TRBV10-1 | ASSRQERNYGYT
TRBV18 | ASSREANYGYT
TRBV10-3 | AISESRGGGYGYT
TRBV29-1 | SVAGQGGFDYGYT
TRBV2 | ASSVQGLSGANVLT
TRBV27 | ASSSPVDSGISYNEQF
TRBV28 | ASSTFVFGSGANVLT
TRBV3-1/TRBV3-2 | ASSHLEVRGTGANVLT
TRBV4-1 | ASSGDRGQSEAF
TRBV28 | ASSLGGTLETQY